This T cell receptor (beta chain) was recorded in a study of blood T cells in healthy people across ages. Findings and caveats of the study: Researchers judged that diversity estimates from one million T cells fell short of true values.

On this clonotype: Its target is unknown. The junction shows a germline mismatch at one end, possibly a read error.

PCR was performed a second time for roughly 7 to 12 cycles using a sample-barcoded 5' primer and a J-beta primer mix. Every sample returned 3 million or more CDR3-containing paired-end reads. TCRdb itself ran the 5' RACE reads through MiXCR, one entry per CDR3 protein. The sample records approximately 800,000 distinct CDR3 sequences, more than 25% being singletons. Per-sample PBMC isolation yielded at least 6 million cells. The data were also submitted as part of a second study, on T cells of mothers and their children. That paper states: Maternal samples each gave over 9 million TCR beta CDR3 reads, and child samples around 3.2 million each.

Specimen: blood. This sequence originates from a boy between 10 and 17 years old in good health.

The CDR3 DNA follows: TGTGCCAGCGGCGTAGCCCTTCAAGAGACCCAGTACTTC. Translation gives CASGVALQETQYF. This chain links TRBV9 with TRBJ2-5; the D is unclear. From germline, CDR1 is SGDLS and CDR2 YYNGEE. This CDR3 comprises 13 residues.